This is a list of T cell receptor beta chains from one sample in a study of cytomegalovirus exposure and HLA in healthy donors. Sequencing used immunoSEQ multiplex PCR; TCRdb keeps in-frame clones, though not all of them. The sample records 250,000 or so clones, 90% being singletons. Sequencing was carried out using PBMCs. The receptors were gathered from a woman aged 18-29 years in good health and CMV-seronegative. Each CDR3 is given with its conserved first and last residue. The D gene is left open where the match is weak. The size entry is marked missing in some rows and otherwise reads once, few, many or a size class.

>TRBJ2-1|NA|TRBV10-1|TRBD1
CASSERQGAYNEQFF
TGCGCCAGCAGTGAGAGACAGGGAGCCTACAATGAGCAGTTCTTC
>TRBJ2-3|NA|TRBV7-9|NA
CASSETSTDTQYF
TGTGCCAGCAGCGAAACTAGCACAGATACGCAGTATTTT
>TRBJ2-2|NA|TRBV5-6|NA
CASSLGGGSSGELFF
TGTGCCAGCAGCTTGGGAGGGGGATCAAGCGGGGAGCTGTTTTTT
>TRBJ2-1|NA|TRBV27|TRBD1
CASGPGTGGYNEQFF
TGTGCCAGCGGGCCCGGGACAGGAGGCTACAATGAGCAGTTCTTC
>TRBJ2-7|NA|TRBV12-5|NA
CASGLGLHEQYF
TGTGCTAGTGGTTTGGGGCTGCACGAGCAGTACTTC
>TRBJ2-2|NA|TRBV7-9|NA
CASSLAGANTGELFF
TGTGCCAGCAGCTTAGCGGGGGCCAACACCGGGGAGCTGTTTTTT
>TRBJ2-2|NA|TRBV28|NA
CASSFGGADTGELFF
TGTGCCAGCAGTTTTGGAGGGGCGGACACCGGGGAGCTGTTTTTT
>TRBJ1-1|NA|TRBV19|TRBD1
CATELLTGGPTEAFF
TGTGCCACCGAACTGCTGACAGGGGGCCCCACTGAAGCTTTCTTT
>TRBJ2-5|NA|TRBV6-5|TRBD2
CASSYATSEETQYF
TGTGCCAGCAGTTACGCAACTAGCGAAGAGACCCAGTACTTC
>TRBJ2-1|NA|TRBV11-1|TRBD2
CASSLTSGAEQFF
TGTGCCAGCAGCTTAACTAGCGGGGCTGAGCAGTTCTTC
>TRBJ1-1|NA|TRBV2|NA
CASLRGGGTEAFF
TGTGCCAGCCTCCGGGGGGGTGGCACTGAAGCTTTCTTT
>TRBJ2-2|NA|TRBV6-5|NA
CASSFSPVRGGGELFF
TGTGCCAGCAGTTTCTCGCCCGTTCGTGGAGGCGGGGAGCTGTTTTTT
>TRBJ1-5|NA|TRBV10-2|TRBD1
CASSSTGGYQPQHF
TGCGCCAGCAGTTCGACAGGGGGGTATCAGCCCCAGCATTTT
>TRBJ1-1|few|TRBV7-9|NA
CASSLAVSRVNTEAFF
TGTGCCAGCAGCTTGGCGGTGTCGAGGGTGAACACTGAAGCTTTCTTT
>TRBJ2-3|NA|TRBV7-9|TRBD2
CASSFGTSGGGTDTQYF
TGTGCCAGCAGCTTCGGGACTAGCGGGGGGGGCACAGATACGCAGTATTTT
>TRBJ1-6|NA|TRBV7-3|NA
CASSLIGGSISPLHF
TGTGCCAGCAGCTTAATCGGGGGGTCCATCTCACCCCTCCACTTT
>TRBJ1-2|NA|TRBV28|NA
CASSFAGHPVYGYTF
TGTGCCAGCAGTTTCGCGGGGCACCCAGTCTATGGCTACACCTTC
>TRBJ1-1|NA|TRBV19|NA
CASKYTGNTEAFF
TGTGCCAGTAAATACACGGGGAACACTGAAGCTTTCTTT
>TRBJ2-2|NA|TRBV6-5|NA
CASSSTGDAGELFF
TGTGCCAGCAGTTCTACGGGAGACGCCGGGGAGCTGTTTTTT
>TRBJ1-1|NA|TRBV5-5|NA
CASSQRTDMNTEAFF
TGTGCCAGCAGCCAAAGGACAGACATGAACACTGAAGCTTTCTTT
>TRBJ1-4|NA|TRBV4-3|TRBD1
CASSQDPGQGNEKLFF
TGCGCCAGCAGCCAAGACCCGGGACAGGGAAATGAAAAACTGTTTTTT
>TRBJ2-3|NA|TRBV6-4|TRBD1
CASSEAGTASTDTQYF
TGTGCCAGCAGTGAAGCCGGGACAGCTAGCACAGATACGCAGTATTTT
>TRBJ1-6|few|TRBV19|TRBD1
CASRDRVNSPLHF
TGTGCCAGTAGGGACAGGGTAAATTCACCCCTCCACTTT
>TRBJ2-1|NA|TRBV6-4|NA
CASSDSSGPYNEQFF
TGTGCCAGCAGTGACTCTAGCGGTCCCTACAATGAGCAGTTCTTC
>TRBJ1-2|NA|TRBV5-6|NA
CASSLAGRLLYGYTF
TGTGCCAGCAGCTTGGCCGGCAGGCTTCTTTATGGCTACACCTTC
>TRBJ1-1|NA|TRBV29-1|NA
CSVERPGAEAFF
TGCAGCGTTGAACGGCCGGGAGCTGAAGCTTTCTTT
>TRBJ1-1|NA|TRBV10-3|NA
CAISPRGGTEAFF
TGTGCCATCAGTCCGCGTGGGGGGACTGAAGCTTTCTTT
>TRBJ1-2|NA|TRBV6-1|TRBD1
CASSERGTAYGYTF
TGTGCCAGCAGTGAGCGTGGGACAGCCTATGGCTACACCTTC
>TRBJ1-5|once|TRBV27|TRBD1
CASSLSGGTGNQPQHF
TGTGCCAGCAGTTTATCGGGGGGGACAGGGAATCAGCCCCAGCATTTT
>TRBJ1-1|NA|TRBV5-1|TRBD1
CASSSTGTGKGYTEAFF
TGCGCCAGCAGCTCAACCGGGACAGGGAAAGGGTACACTGAAGCTTTCTTT
>TRBJ1-2|NA|TRBV28|NA
CASLTGNYGYTF
TGTGCCAGCCTTACAGGGAACTATGGCTACACCTTC
>TRBJ2-5|NA|TRBV19|NA
CASSIRGGIETQYF
TGTGCCAGTAGTATTAGGGGGGGCATAGAGACCCAGTACTTC
>TRBJ1-5|NA|TRBV7-8|NA
CASSLSGLSNQPQHF
TGTGCCAGCAGCTTATCAGGGTTGAGCAATCAGCCCCAGCATTTT
>TRBJ1-1|NA|TRBV2|NA
CASSETQSSRVNTEAFF
TGTGCCAGCAGTGAGACGCAGAGTTCGAGGGTTAACACTGAAGCTTTCTTT
>TRBJ1-5|NA|TRBV4-1|TRBD1
CASSQGQGASLNQPQHF
TGCGCCAGCAGCCAAGGACAGGGGGCTTCGTTGAATCAGCCCCAGCATTTT
>TRBJ2-2|NA|TRBV7-6|TRBD2
CASSPIILAGGLDGELFF
TGTGCCAGCAGCCCCATAATCTTAGCGGGGGGGCTCGACGGGGAGCTGTTTTTT
>TRBJ1-3|NA|TRBV6-5|NA
CASSYFPGNSGNTIYF
TGTGCCAGCAGTTACTTTCCAGGAAACTCTGGAAACACCATATATTTT
>TRBJ1-5|NA|TRBV27|NA
CASRASTSGNQPQHF
TGTGCCAGCCGCGCTAGTACGAGTGGCAATCAGCCCCAGCATTTT
>TRBJ2-7|NA|TRBV19|TRBD1
CASRSDGTGGNEQYF
TGTGCCAGTAGGTCTGACGGGACAGGAGGGAACGAGCAGTACTTC
>TRBJ2-2|NA|TRBV7-9|TRBD1
CASSTDRGRTGELFF
TGTGCCAGCAGCACCGACAGGGGTCGGACCGGGGAGCTGTTTTTT
>TRBJ1-1|NA|TRBV7-6|TRBD1
CASSLGWTGMTEAFF
TGTGCCAGCAGCTTAGGATGGACAGGGATGACTGAAGCTTTCTTT
>TRBJ1-5|NA|TRBV6-5|NA
CASSYSFRQPQHF
TGTGCCAGCAGTTACTCGTTTCGTCAGCCCCAGCATTTT
>TRBJ2-3|NA|TRBV10-3|TRBD2
CAISDGLAGITDTQYF
TGTGCCATCAGTGATGGACTAGCGGGGATCACAGATACGCAGTATTTT
>TRBJ1-2|few|TRBV6-5|NA
CASSYSEGDYGYTF
TGTGCCAGCAGTTACTCGGAAGGGGATTATGGCTACACCTTC
>TRBJ2-5|NA|TRBV27|TRBD2
CASRGRRAGGQETQYF
TGTGCCAGCAGAGGACGAAGAGCGGGGGGACAAGAGACCCAGTACTTC
>TRBJ1-1|NA|TRBV7-8|NA
CASSPGLNKALNTEAFF
TGTGCCAGCAGCCCCGGACTGAACAAGGCCCTGAACACTGAAGCTTTCTTT
>TRBJ2-5|NA|TRBV2|TRBD2
CASSEVLAGFWETQYF
TGTGCCAGCAGTGAAGTACTAGCGGGGTTTTGGGAGACCCAGTACTTC
>TRBJ1-5|NA|TRBV29-1|NA
CSVGAGRDQPQHF
TGCAGCGTTGGGGCAGGTCGAGATCAGCCCCAGCATTTT
>TRBJ1-3|NA|TRBV27|TRBD1
CASSPLRDRGPGNTIYF
TGTGCCAGCAGTCCTCTCCGGGACAGGGGGCCTGGAAACACCATATATTTT
>TRBJ2-7|NA|TRBV19|TRBD1
CASSIGQGSYEQYF
TGTGCCAGTAGTATCGGACAGGGGTCCTACGAGCAGTACTTC
>TRBJ1-2|NA|TRBV28|NA
CARIVNYGYTF
TGTGCCAGGATAGTTAACTATGGCTACACCTTC
>TRBJ1-2|NA|TRBV5-8|NA
CASSFGASYTF
TGTGCCAGCAGCTTTGGAGCTAGCTACACCTTC
>TRBJ1-3|once|TRBV7-6|NA
CASREISGNTIYF
TGTGCCAGCAGGGAGATCTCTGGAAACACCATATATTTT
>TRBJ2-5|NA|TRBV14|NA
CASSQGPWRTQYF
TGTGCCAGCAGCCAAGGACCCTGGAGGACCCAGTACTTC
>TRBJ1-1|NA|TRBV10-3|NA
CAISTQGLTEAFF
TGTGCCATCAGCACCCAGGGGTTAACTGAAGCTTTCTTT